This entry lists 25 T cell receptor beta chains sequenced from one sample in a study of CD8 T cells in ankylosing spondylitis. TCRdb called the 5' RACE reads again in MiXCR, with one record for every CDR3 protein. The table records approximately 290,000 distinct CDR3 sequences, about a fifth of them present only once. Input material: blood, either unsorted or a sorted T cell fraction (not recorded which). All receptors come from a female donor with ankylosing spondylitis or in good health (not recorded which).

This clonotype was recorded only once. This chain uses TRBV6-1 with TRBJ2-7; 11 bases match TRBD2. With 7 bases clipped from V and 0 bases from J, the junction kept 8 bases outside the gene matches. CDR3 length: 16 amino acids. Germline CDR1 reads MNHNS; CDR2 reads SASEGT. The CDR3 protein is CASTGTSGISSYEQYF. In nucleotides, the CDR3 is TGTGCCAGCACCGGGACTAGCGGAATTAGCTCCTACGAGCAGTACTTC.

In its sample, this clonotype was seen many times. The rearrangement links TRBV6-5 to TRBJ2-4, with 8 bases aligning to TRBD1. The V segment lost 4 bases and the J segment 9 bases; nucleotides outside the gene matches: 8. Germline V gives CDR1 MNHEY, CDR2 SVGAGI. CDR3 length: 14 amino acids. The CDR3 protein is CASSSRDRWGIQYF. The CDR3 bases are TGTGCCAGCAGTTCTCGGGACAGGTGGGGCATTCAGTACTTC.

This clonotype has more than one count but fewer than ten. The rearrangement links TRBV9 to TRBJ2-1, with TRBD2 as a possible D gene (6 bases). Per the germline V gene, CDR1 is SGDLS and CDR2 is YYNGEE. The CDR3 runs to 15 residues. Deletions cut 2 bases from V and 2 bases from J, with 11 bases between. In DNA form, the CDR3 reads TGTGCCAGCAGCGTGGGAGGCAGGGCCTACAATGAGCAGTTCTTC. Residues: CASSVGGRAYNEQFF.

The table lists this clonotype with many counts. In DNA, the CDR3 is TGTGCCAGCAGCCTCCAAGGGACGGGGGGGGAGACCCAGTACTTC. Translating it yields CASSLQGTGGETQYF. The chain links TRBV7-2 to TRBJ2-5, with 8 bases matching TRBD2. Germline assignment: CDR1 SGHTA and CDR2 FQGNSA. V shed 5 bases and J 5 bases; nucleotides not matched to a gene: 10. This CDR3 has 15 amino acids.

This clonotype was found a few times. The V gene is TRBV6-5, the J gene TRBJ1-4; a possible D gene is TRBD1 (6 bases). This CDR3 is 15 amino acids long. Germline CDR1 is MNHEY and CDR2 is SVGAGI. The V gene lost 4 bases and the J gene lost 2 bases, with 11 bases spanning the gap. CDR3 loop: CASSSFQGTNEKLFF. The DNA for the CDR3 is TGTGCCAGCAGTTCCTTTCAGGGGACTAATGAAAAACTGTTTTTT.

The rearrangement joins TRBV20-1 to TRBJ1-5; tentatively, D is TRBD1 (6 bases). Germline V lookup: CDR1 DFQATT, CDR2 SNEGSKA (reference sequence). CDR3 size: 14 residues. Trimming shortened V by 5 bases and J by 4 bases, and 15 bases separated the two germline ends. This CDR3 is CSAQGRRRNQPQHF. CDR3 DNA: TGCAGTGCTCAGGGGAGACGTCGGAATCAGCCCCAGCATTTT.

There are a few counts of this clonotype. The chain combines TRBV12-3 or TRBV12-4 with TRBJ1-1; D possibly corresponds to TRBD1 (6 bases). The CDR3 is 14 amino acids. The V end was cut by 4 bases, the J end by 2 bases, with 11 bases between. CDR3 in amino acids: CASSYGTYNTEAFF. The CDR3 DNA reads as TGTGCCAGCAGTTACGGGACATACAACACTGAAGCTTTCTTT.

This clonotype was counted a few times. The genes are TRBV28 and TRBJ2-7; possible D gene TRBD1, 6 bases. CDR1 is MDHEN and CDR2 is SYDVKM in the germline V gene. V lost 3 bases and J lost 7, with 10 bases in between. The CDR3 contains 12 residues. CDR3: CASSFPDREQYF. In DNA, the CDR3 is TGTGCCAGCAGTTTCCCGGACAGAGAGCAGTACTTC.

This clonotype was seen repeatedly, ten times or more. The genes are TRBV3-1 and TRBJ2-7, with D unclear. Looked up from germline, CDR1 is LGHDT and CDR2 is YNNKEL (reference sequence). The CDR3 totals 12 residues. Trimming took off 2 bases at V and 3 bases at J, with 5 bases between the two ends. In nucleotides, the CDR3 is TGTGCCAGCAGCCAACAAGTCTACGAGCAGTACTTC. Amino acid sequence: CASSQQVYEQYF.

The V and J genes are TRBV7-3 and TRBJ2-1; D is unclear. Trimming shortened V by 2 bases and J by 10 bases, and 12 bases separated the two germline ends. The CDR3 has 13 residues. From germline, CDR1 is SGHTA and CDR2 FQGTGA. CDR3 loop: CASSLAPRTEQFF. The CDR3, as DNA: TGTGCCAGCAGCTTAGCGCCCAGGACCGAGCAGTTCTTC. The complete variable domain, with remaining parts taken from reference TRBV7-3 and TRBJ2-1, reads GAGVSQTPSNKVTEKGKYVELRCDPISGHTALYWYRQSLGQGPEFLIYFQGTGAADDSGLPNDRFFAVRPEGSVSTLKIQRTERGDSAVYLCASSLAPRTEQFFGPGTRLTVL.

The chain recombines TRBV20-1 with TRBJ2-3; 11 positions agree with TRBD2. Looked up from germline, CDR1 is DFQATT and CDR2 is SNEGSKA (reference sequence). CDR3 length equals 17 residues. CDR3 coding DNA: TGCTGCGCTAGAGATGTAGCACTAGCGGGAGTTGGGGATACGCAGTATTTT. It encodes CCARDVALAGVGDTQYF.

The CDR3 region is CASRAQTVVSYEQYF. CDR3 in DNA: TGTGCCAGCAGGGCACAGACAGTCGTGTCCTACGAGCAGTACTTC. The genes are TRBV2 and TRBJ2-7, with D possibly TRBD1 on 5 matching bases. This CDR3 region has 15 residues. Deletions cut 6 bases from V and 1 base from J, with 16 bases between. Germline CDR1 is SNHLY and CDR2 is FYNNEI.

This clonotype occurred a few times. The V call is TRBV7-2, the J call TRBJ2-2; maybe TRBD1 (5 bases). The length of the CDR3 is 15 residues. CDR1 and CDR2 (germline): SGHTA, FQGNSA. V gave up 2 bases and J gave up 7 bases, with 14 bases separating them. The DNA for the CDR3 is TGTGCCAGCAGCTTAATCGGTGGGGCAGGCGGGGAGCTGTTTTTT. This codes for CASSLIGGAGGELFF.

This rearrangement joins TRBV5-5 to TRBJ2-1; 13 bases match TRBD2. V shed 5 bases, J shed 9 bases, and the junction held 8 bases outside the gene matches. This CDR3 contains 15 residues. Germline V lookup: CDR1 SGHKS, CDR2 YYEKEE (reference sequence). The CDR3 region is CASRTTSGRVAEQFF. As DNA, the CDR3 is TGTGCCAGCAGGACTACTAGCGGGAGGGTGGCTGAGCAGTTCTTC.

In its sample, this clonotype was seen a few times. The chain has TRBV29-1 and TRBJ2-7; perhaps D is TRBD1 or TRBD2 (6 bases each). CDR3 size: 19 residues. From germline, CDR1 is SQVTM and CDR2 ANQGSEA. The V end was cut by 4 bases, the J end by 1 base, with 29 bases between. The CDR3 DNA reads TGCAGCGTTGGACAAGGGGGGCAGGGTTGGCTAGGGCCTTCCTACGAGCAGTACTTC. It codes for CSVGQGGQGWLGPSYEQYF.

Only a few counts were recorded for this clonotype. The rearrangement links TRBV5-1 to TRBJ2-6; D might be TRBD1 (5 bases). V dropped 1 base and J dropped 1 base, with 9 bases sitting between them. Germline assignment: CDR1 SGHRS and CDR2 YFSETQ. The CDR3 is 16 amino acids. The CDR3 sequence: CASSLTQGSGANVLTF. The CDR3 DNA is TGCGCCAGCAGCTTGACCCAGGGATCTGGGGCCAACGTCCTGACTTTC.

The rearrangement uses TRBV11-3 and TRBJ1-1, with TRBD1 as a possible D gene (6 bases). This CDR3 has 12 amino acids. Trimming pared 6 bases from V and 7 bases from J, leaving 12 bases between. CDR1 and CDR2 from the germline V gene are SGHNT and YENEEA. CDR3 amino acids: CASRGTYGEAFF. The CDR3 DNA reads TGTGCCAGCAGAGGGACATACGGTGAAGCTTTCTTT.

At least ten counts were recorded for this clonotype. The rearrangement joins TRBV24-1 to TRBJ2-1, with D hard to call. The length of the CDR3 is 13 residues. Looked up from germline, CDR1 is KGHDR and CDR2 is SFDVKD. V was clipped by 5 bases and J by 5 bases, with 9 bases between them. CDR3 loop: CATSGIPNNEQFF. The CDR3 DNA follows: TGTGCCACCAGTGGTATACCCAACAATGAGCAGTTCTTC.

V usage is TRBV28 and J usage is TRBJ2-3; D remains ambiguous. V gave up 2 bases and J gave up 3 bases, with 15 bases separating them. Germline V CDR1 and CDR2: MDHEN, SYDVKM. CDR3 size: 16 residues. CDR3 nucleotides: TGTGCCAGCAGTTTAAGGAGTCCAGACGGGACAGATACGCAGTATTTT. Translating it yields CASSLRSPDGTDTQYF.

CDR3 in amino acids: CSGRTGDTEAFF. DNA of the CDR3: TGCAGCGGACGGACAGGGGACACTGAAGCTTTCTTT. The genes are TRBV29-1 and TRBJ1-1, with 9 bases fitting TRBD1. J was trimmed by 3 bases and V by 7 bases; bases with no gene match: 3. The CDR3 length is 12 residues. The germline V gene encodes CDR1 SQVTM and CDR2 ANQGSEA.

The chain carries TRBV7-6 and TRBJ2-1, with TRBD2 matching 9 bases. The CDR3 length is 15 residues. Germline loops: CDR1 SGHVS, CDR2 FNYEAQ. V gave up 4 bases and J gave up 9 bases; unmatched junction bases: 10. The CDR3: CASSSCGRALCEQFF. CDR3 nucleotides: TGTGCCAGCAGCTCGTGCGGGAGGGCCCTCTGTGAGCAGTTCTTC.

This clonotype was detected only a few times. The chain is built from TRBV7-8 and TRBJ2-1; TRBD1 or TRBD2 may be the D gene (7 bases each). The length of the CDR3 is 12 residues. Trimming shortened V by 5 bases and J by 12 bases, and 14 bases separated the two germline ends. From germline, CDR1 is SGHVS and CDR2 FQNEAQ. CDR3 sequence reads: CASSTGAGAQFF. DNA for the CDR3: TGTGCCAGCAGCACAGGGGCGGGAGCGCAGTTCTTC.

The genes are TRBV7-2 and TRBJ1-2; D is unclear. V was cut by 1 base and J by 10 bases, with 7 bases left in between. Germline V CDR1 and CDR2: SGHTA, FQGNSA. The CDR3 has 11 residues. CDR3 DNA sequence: TGTGCCAGCAGCTTAGTCCGGTCCTACACCTTC. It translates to CASSLVRSYTF.

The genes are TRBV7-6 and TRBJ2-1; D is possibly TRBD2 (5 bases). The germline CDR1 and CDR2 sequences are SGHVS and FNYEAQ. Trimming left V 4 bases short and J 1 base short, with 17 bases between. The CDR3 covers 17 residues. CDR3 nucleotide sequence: TGTGCCAGCAGCTCTCTCCCCGGGAACCCATCCTACAATGAGCAGTTCTTC. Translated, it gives CASSSLPGNPSYNEQFF.

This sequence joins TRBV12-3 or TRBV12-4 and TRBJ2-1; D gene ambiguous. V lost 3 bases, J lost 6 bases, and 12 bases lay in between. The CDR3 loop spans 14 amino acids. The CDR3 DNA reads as TGTGCCAGCAGTTTGGGTACCCACCCCAATGAGCAGTTCTTC. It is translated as CASSLGTHPNEQFF.